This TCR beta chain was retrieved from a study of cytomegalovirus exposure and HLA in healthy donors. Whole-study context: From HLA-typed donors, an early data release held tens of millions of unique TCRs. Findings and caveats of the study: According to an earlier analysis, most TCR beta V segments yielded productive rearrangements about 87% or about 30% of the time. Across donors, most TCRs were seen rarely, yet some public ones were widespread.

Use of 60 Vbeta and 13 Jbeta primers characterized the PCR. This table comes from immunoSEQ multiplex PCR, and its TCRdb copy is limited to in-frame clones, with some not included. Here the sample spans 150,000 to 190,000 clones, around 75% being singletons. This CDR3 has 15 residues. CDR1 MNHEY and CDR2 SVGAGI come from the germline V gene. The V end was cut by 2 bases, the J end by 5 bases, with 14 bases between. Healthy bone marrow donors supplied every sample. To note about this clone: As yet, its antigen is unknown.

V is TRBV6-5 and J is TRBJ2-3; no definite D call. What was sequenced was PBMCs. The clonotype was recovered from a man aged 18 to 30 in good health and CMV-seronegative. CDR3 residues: CASSYTPELQDTQYF. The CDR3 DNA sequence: TGTGCCAGCAGTTACACCCCTGAGCTCCAAGATACGCAGTATTTT.